This passage covers 9 T cell receptor beta chains from one sample sequenced in a study of blood T cell repertoires in COVID-19. Profiling relied on immunoSEQ multiplex PCR, and the TCRdb table lists in-frame clones only, not all of them. Altogether about 180,000 clones are present, around 85% being singletons, with the ten largest covering approximately 7%. Sample: peripheral blood. These receptor sequences come from a man at least 80 years old with COVID-19, enrolled during active disease.

The CDR3: CASSTQVSNQPQHF. CDR3 coding DNA: TGTGCCAGCAGTACACAGGTTAGCAATCAGCCCCAGCATTTT. The chain combines TRBV6-6 with TRBJ1-5, with D possibly being TRBD1 (5 bases). Looked up from germline, CDR1 is MNHNY and CDR2 is SVGAGI (reference sequence). Deletions cut 5 bases from V and 0 bases from J, with 8 bases between. This CDR3 region has 14 residues.

V is TRBV6-6 and J is TRBJ2-3, with no clear D. The germline CDR1 and CDR2 sequences are MNHNY and SVGAGI (reference sequence). The ends were cut back, 0 bases at V and 6 bases at J, with 4 bases in the middle. This CDR3 comprises 12 residues. The CDR3 sequence is CASSYSGDTQYF. The CDR3 DNA follows: TGTGCCAGCAGTTACTCCGGGGATACGCAGTATTTT.

The chain carries TRBV6-5 and TRBJ1-4, with D maybe TRBD1 (5 bases). The V end was cut by 7 bases, the J end by 8 bases, with 14 bases between. The CDR3 length is 13 residues. Germline CDR1 MNHEY, CDR2 SVGAGI. The CDR3 nucleotides are TGTGCCAGCATGGATCAGGGCACGGAAAAACTGTTTTTT. It is translated as CASMDQGTEKLFF.

The V gene is TRBV29-1, the J gene TRBJ2-3; a possible D gene is TRBD1 (5 bases). Trimming removed 6 bases at V and 6 bases at J, with 13 bases between. This CDR3 is built from 12 residues. Per the germline V gene, CDR1 is SQVTM and CDR2 is ANQGSEA. The CDR3 loop reads CSVLGGADTQYF. The CDR3 DNA sequence: TGCAGCGTCCTCGGTGGGGCGGATACGCAGTATTTT.

V usage is TRBV12-5 and J usage is TRBJ2-3; 10 bases align to TRBD2. Per germline, CDR1 LGHNT and CDR2 FRNRAP. The V and J ends lost 4 bases and 3 bases, in that order; junction bases with no gene match: 7. The CDR3 extends over 16 amino acids. The CDR3: CASGWVAGGGTDTQYF. CDR3 sequence (DNA): TGTGCTAGTGGTTGGGTAGCGGGGGGAGGGACAGATACGCAGTATTTT.

The chain carries TRBV6-1 and TRBJ1-5; D gene uncertain. Germline V gene data show CDR1 as MNHNS and CDR2 as SASEGT. Trimming shortened V by 5 bases and J by 3 bases, and 14 bases separated the two germline ends. This CDR3 spans 15 amino acids. The CDR3 region is CASSFELFPNQPQHF. In DNA form, the CDR3 reads TGTGCCAGCAGTTTCGAACTCTTCCCCAATCAGCCCCAGCATTTT.

The chain couples TRBV13 to TRBJ1-3; D is uncertain. The CDR3 spans 14 residues. V lost 5 bases to trimming and J lost 4 bases, with 12 bases between them. The germline gives CDR1 PRHDT, CDR2 FYEKMQ (reference sequence). The CDR3 spells CASSTRHRGNTIYF. The CDR3, as DNA: TGTGCCAGCAGCACGAGACATAGAGGAAACACCATATATTTT.

V usage is TRBV7-3 and J usage is TRBJ1-5; weak D call: TRBD1 (6 bases). In germline, CDR1 is SGHTA, CDR2 FQGTGA. The germline V and J ends were trimmed by 3 bases and 2 bases, with 23 bases remaining between them. The CDR3 runs 19 residues. CDR3 loop: CASSLKERGHRVGNQPQHF. The CDR3 region has the DNA TGTGCCAGCAGCTTGAAGGAAAGGGGACACAGGGTAGGCAATCAGCCCCAGCATTTT. Full variable domain (outside the CDR3, taken from reference TRBV7-3 and TRBJ1-5): GAGVSQTPSNKVTEKGKYVELRCDPISGHTALYWYRQSLGQGPEFLIYFQGTGAADDSGLPNDRFFAVRPEGSVSTLKIQRTERGDSAVYLCASSLKERGHRVGNQPQHFGDGTRLSIL.

J is TRBJ2-1 and V is TRBV7-3, with D possibly TRBD2 on 5 matching bases. Trimming cost V 5 bases and J 12 bases, with 14 bases left between them. Germline V gene sequence: CDR1 SGHTA, CDR2 FQGTGA. The length of the CDR3 is 12 residues. The CDR3 here is CASSLERERQFF. In DNA, the CDR3 is TGTGCCAGCAGCCTCGAACGGGAAAGGCAGTTCTTC.